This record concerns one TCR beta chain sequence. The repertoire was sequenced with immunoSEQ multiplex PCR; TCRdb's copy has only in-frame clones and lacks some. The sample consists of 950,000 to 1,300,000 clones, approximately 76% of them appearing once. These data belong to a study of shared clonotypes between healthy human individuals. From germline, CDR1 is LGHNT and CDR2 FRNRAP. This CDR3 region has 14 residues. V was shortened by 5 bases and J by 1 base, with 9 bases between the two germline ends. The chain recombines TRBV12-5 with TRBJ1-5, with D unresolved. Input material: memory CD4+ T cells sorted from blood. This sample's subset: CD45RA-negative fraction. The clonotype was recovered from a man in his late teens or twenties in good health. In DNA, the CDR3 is TGTGCTAGTGGTCTAGGACCAAGCAATCAGCCCCAGCATTTT. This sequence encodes CASGLGPSNQPQHF.